This paragraph covers one T cell receptor (beta chain) sequence. Its antigen remains unidentified. The data are from a study of T-cell memory formation after mild COVID-19. Overall study findings and caveats: The authors left the SARS-CoV-2 specificity of second-wave clones peaking on day 37 unconfirmed. For contracting clones, CD4+ ones sat mainly in CM and EM, CD8+ in EMRA.

The CDR3 totals 15 residues. Trimming removed 1 base at V and 6 bases at J, with 14 bases between. From germline, CDR1 is SGHVS and CDR2 FNYEAQ. TCRdb called the 5' RACE reads again in MiXCR, with one record for every CDR3 protein. The sample lists roughly 100,000 distinct CDR3 sequences; around 15% were seen once. The specimen sequenced was PBMCs or a T cell subset sorted from them (not recorded which). The chain employs TRBV7-6 and TRBJ2-3; D is ambiguous. The sequence came from an adult woman who had mild COVID-19 (a few samples of this study predate the infection). Cell type and time point are not known. The CDR3 sequence: CASSLGSYGADTQYF. The CDR3 coding sequence is TGTGCCAGCAGCTTAGGTAGCTACGGCGCGGATACGCAGTATTTT.